This TCR beta chain comes out of a study of blood T cell repertoires in COVID-19 (dated by TCRdb to the early 2020s). Notes on the research overall: The collaborator samples originated in the United States, Italy and Spain and spanned the acute and convalescent phases of COVID-19. The prospective study material was composed of cDNA or gDNA derived from T cells, B-cell-depleted T cells, or PBMCs. Subjects who had been exposed to COVID-19, were actively infected with it, or had recovered from it provided the deeply sampled blood TCRbeta repertoires that made up the dataset. The repertoires were released in a freely available public database intended as a resource for research on the immune response to SARS-CoV-2. The samples were drawn from two sources: the first 160 participants of the ongoing ImmuneRACE study, and 1,254 subjects contributed by 6 global collaborators. A de-identified subject ID, COVID-19 status, age in years and sex were almost always included in the sample metadata. Where HLA class I and class II types were available, the types were taken from metadata supplied by the sample provider, not from assay-based typing.

Note on this clone: This clone's antigen is unknown. No base-level quality is on record; no much larger clone is a single base apart.

The CDR3 has 13 amino acids, counting the end cysteine and phenylalanine. Left in the record is the CDR3 DNA by itself, 39 bases read in frame from the first base. CDR1 and CDR2 are read off the germline V gene (reference sequence) as GTSNPN and SVGIG. V is pared back by 6 bases and J by 0 bases, with 9 bases lying between the germline termini. Whole blood was collected in K2EDTA tubes by collaborating institutions according to the institutions' own protocols. Collaborator samples were shipped for TCRbeta analysis as frozen whole blood, isolated PBMCs, or DNA extracted from either sample type. Points the paper makes about the study in general: The amount of clinical and demographic metadata varied by source and participant and was provided uncurated.

TCRbeta CDR3 regions were amplified from genomic DNA using the immunoSEQ Assay, a bias-controlled multiplex PCR. Concerning the study's data processing: The number of nucleated cells in each sample was estimated by amplification of reference gene primers within the assay. To quantify the absolute abundance of each unique TCRbeta CDR3 rearrangement, sequence reads were collapsed and filtered. For each sample, productive Simpson clonality was calculated as the square root of Simpson's diversity index across productive rearrangements. Imported from immuneACCESS, the table was reduced by TCRdb to in-frame sequences with V and J called. These copies leave out some clones; in studies compared against another copy, an unresolved V gene accounts for under half, and the cause of the remainder is not known. V and J calls and clone size are given by that table; D and trimming were obtained from the DNA. The sample includes approximately 240,000 clones, with 65% to 90% observed a single time. The top ten clones comprise roughly 4.9% of the sample.

This chain is built from TRBV30 and TRBJ1-3, with the identity of the D gene unclear. Sequencing was carried out using peripheral blood. This receptor was identified in a woman aged 80 or older with active or convalescent COVID-19. The CDR3 amino acid sequence is: CACPLSSGNTIYF. The DNA is as follows: TGTGCCTGCCCTTTGAGCTCTGGAAACACCATATATTTT. The full variable domain, with segments outside the CDR3 supplied by the reference TRBV30 and TRBJ1-3 proteins, appears as SQTIHQWPATLVQPVGSPLSLECTVEGTSNPNLYWYRQAAGRGLQLLFYSVGIGQISSEVPQNLSASRPQDRQFILSSKKLLLSDSGFYLCACPLSSGNTIYFGEGSWLTVV.